This entry is about one TCR beta chain. Its target is unknown. The sample comes from a study of T cell repertoires in cytomegalovirus infection. Study overall: CMV infection and matching HLA type were both indicated by public TCR beta signatures.

The V end lost 4 bases, the J end lost 0 bases, and 6 bases lay between the germline ends. The CDR3 runs to 14 residues. Whole-study findings and limits: Cumulative public TCR beta family frequency identified CMV carriers with the relevant HLA. It was HLA-C-restricted CMV-specific TCR beta clonotypes that dominated the response ex vivo.

In TCRdb, the reads were re-called with MiXCR into one record per CDR3 protein. The sample contains around 450,000 distinct CDR3 sequences, roughly 30% of which appear only once. The V call is TRBV12-3 or TRBV12-4, the J call TRBJ1-4; no firm D call. The receptor's source is a human donor in good health (CMV status not recorded). Some clones in this sample may be carry-over from other donors' samples. The sample was PBMCs. CDR3 sequence (DNA): TGTGCCAGCAGTTCTCAAGCAACTAATGAAAAACTGTTTTTT. This gives the protein CASSSQATNEKLFF.